The text below deals with one TCR beta chain. Its matching antigen is unknown. Replicate sorted-subset PCRs were loaded with approximately 200 ng DNA, 31,000 or so T cell genomes. Repertoires were generated with immunoSEQ multiplex PCR, while TCRdb's copy carries only in-frame clones and drops some. This sample carries 1.4 million to 1.5 million clones, roughly 95% of them seen once, and the ten largest clones take roughly 1.1%. The data originate from a study of shared clonotypes between healthy human individuals. Across the study: Participating donors consisted of a couple of women and a few men aged 18 to 49. Whole-study results and caveats: Approximately 4.5% was the fraction of naive CD4 clonotypes found shared across a few donors.

CDR3 length equals 19 residues. Trimming cost V 2 bases and J 9 bases; bases outside gene matches: 21. Per the germline V gene, CDR1 is MNHEY and CDR2 is SMNVEV (reference sequence). The source is a young man in good health. This rearrangement joins TRBV27 to TRBJ2-1; 8 nucleotides match TRBD2. The sample comprised naive CD4+ T cells sorted from blood. Subset meaning: CD45RA+ positively selected. In DNA form, the CDR3 reads TGTGCCAGCAGTTTAAGATCCGGGAGGGTCTCCGGTTTGGACACTGAGCAGTTCTTC. This sequence encodes CASSLRSGRVSGLDTEQFF.